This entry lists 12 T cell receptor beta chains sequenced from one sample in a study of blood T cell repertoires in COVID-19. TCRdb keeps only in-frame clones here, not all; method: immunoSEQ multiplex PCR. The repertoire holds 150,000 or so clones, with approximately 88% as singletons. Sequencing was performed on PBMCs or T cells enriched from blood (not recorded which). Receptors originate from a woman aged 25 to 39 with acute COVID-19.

The DNA of the CDR3 is TGTGCCAGCAGTTTACGGGGGGATATGTATAATTCACCCCTCCACTTT. This encodes CASSLRGDMYNSPLHF. This chain uses TRBV2 with TRBJ1-6; the D gene is possibly TRBD1 (5 bases). Germline loops: CDR1 SNHLY, CDR2 FYNNEI. CDR3 size: 16 residues. V lost 5 bases and J lost 4, with 15 bases in between.

DNA of the CDR3: TGTGCCTGGACGACAGGCGACAATCAGCCCCAGCATTTT. This translates into CAWTTGDNQPQHF. V is TRBV30 and J is TRBJ1-5; TRBD1 is a possible D gene (6 bases). Germline-derived CDR1 and CDR2 are GTSNPN and SVGIG (reference sequence). The CDR3 is made up of 13 amino acids. Trimming took 4 bases from V and 3 from J, leaving 10 bases between them. Full variable domain (missing parts from reference TRBV30 and TRBJ1-5): SQTIHQWPATLVQPVGSPLSLECTVEGTSNPNLYWYRQAAGRGLQLLFYSVGIGQISSEVPQNLSASRPQDRQFILSSKKLLLSDSGFYLCAWTTGDNQPQHFGDGTRLSIL.

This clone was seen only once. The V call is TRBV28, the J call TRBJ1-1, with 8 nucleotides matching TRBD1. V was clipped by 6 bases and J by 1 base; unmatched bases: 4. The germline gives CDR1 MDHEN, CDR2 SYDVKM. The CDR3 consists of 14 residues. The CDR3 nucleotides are TGTGCCAGCAGCCCGACAGGGGCGAACACTGAAGCTTTCTTT. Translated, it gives CASSPTGANTEAFF.

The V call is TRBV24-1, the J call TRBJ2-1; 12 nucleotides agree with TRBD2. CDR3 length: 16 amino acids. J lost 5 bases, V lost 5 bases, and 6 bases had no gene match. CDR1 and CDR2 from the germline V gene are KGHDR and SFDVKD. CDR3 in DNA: TGTGCCACCAGTGGCACCAGACTAGCGGGAGACAATGAGCAGTTCTTC. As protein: CATSGTRLAGDNEQFF.

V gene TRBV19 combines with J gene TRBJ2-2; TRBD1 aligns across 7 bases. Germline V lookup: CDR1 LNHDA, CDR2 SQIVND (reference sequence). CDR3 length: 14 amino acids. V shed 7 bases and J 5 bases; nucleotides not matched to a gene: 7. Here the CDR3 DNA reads TGTGCCAGTACCAGACAGGGCCGGACCGGGGAGCTGTTTTTT. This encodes CASTRQGRTGELFF.

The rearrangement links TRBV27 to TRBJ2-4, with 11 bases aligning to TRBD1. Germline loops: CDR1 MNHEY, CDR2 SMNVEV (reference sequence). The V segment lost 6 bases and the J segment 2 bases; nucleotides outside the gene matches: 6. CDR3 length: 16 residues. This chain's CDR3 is CASRRTGGSTKNIQYF. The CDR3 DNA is TGTGCCAGCAGACGGACAGGGGGCTCGACCAAAAACATTCAGTACTTC.

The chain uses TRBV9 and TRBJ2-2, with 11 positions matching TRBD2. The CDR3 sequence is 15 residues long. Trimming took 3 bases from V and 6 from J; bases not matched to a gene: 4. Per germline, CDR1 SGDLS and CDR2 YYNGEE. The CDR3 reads CASSELAGVPGELFF. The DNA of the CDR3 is TGTGCCAGCAGCGAACTAGCGGGAGTTCCCGGGGAGCTGTTTTTT.

CDR3 loop: CAWSPGLAGRSSYNEQFF. The CDR3 coding sequence is TGTGCCTGGAGTCCGGGACTAGCGGGCCGAAGCTCCTACAATGAGCAGTTCTTC. The J gene is TRBJ2-1, the V gene TRBV30, with TRBD2 matching 12 bases. Germline-derived CDR1 and CDR2 are GTSNPN and SVGIG (reference sequence). V dropped 2 bases and J dropped 0; count of bases not matched to a gene: 8. The CDR3 runs to 18 residues.

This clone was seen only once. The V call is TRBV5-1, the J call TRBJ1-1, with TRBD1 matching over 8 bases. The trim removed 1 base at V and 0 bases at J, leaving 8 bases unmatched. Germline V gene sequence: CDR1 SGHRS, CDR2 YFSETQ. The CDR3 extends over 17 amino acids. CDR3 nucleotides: TGCGCCAGCAGCTTGCCCTGGCAGGGGGCTATGAACACTGAAGCTTTCTTT. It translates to CASSLPWQGAMNTEAFF. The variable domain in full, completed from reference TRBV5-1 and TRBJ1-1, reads KAGVTQTPRYLIKTRGQQVTLSCSPISGHRSVSWYQQTPGQGLQFLFEYFSETQRNKGNFPGRFSGRQFSNSRSEMNVSTLELGDSALYLCASSLPWQGAMNTEAFFGQGTRLTVV.

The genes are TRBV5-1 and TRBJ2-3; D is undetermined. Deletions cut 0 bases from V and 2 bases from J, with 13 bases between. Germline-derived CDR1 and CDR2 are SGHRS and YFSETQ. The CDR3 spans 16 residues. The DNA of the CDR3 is TGCGCCAGCAGCTTGGGAACGGGTGCCCTCACAGATACGCAGTATTTT. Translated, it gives CASSLGTGALTDTQYF.

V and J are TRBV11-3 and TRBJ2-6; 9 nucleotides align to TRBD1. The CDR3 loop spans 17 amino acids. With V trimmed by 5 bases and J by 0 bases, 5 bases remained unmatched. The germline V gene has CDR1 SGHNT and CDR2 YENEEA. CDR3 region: CASSMGQGSSGANVLTF. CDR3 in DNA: TGTGCCAGCAGCATGGGACAGGGAAGCTCTGGGGCCAACGTCCTGACTTTC.

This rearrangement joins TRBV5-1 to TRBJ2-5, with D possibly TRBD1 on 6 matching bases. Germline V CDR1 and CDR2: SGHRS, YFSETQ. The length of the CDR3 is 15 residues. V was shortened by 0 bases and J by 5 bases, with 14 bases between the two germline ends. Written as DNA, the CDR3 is TGCGCCAGCAGCTTGGGGCAGGGGTTGCGGGAGACCCAGTACTTC. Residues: CASSLGQGLRETQYF.